This T cell receptor (beta chain) is from a study of CD8+ T cells in alopecia areata. Across the whole study: Donors of skin were C3H/HeJ mice aged roughly 6-13 months with spontaneous alopecia, and recipients were approximately 7-11-week-old female C3H/HeJ mice. General observations from the study: Scalp specimens additionally yield sequences from normal skin's resident alphabeta T cells. Relative to mice, TCR sharing across patients was less clear, a difference possibly HLA-related. Affected lesional scalp, above all in alopecia totalis/universalis, was more clonal than normal scalp.

In regard to this clone: Its antigen remains unknown. Each gene name is a mouse one. The read comes to an end 4 residues before the CDR3 does, leaving the germline J gene to fill in the end.

Sorting relied on CD4, CD8alpha, NKG2D, NKG2ACE and other markers applied to pooled cutaneous lymph node cells. Sequencing templates came from extracted RNA that was reverse transcribed into cDNA. The assay was immunoSEQ multiplex PCR, and TCRdb's table has in-frame clones only and misses some. The profile covers about 300,000 clones, none occurring a single time. The germline gives CDR1 LGHNA, CDR2 YNLKQL (reference sequence). The CDR3 has 16 residues. Trimming took off 0 bases at V and 1 base at J, with 13 bases between the two ends. The rearrangement uses TRBV5 and TRBJ2-7; possible D gene TRBD2, 6 bases. The receptor was isolated from a C3H/HeJ mouse with alopecia areata. As its MHC haplotype, the strain has H2-k. The sample taken for sequencing was CD4+ T cells sorted from a lymph node. The CDR3 loop is CASSQDHWESSYEQYF. Incomplete CDR3 DNA: TGTGCCAGCAGCCAAGATCACTGGGAGAGTTCCTAT.